This T cell receptor (beta chain) derives from a study of PD-1 blockade in classical Hodgkin lymphoma. Overall study findings and caveats: The study found that TCR diversity rose significantly by C4D1 in CD4+ but not CD8+ cells. Repertoire differences lack defined causes, possibly disease activity or prior therapy.

Time point: cycle 4 day 1 (C4D1), after five to seven weeks of nivolumab. Every patient had relapsed following autologous stem cell transplantation, and cohorts differed in brentuximab vedotin exposure. Researchers used magnetic negative selection to pull out pure CD4+ T cells from thawed PBMCs. The best responses consisted of complete response, partial response or progressive disease. This CDR3 comprises 15 residues. To note about this clone: Its antigen remains unknown.

Assay: immunoSEQ multiplex PCR; the TCRdb copy retains only in-frame clones and omits some. The sample records around 13,000 clones, about nine tenths being singletons. The source material was CD4+ T cells from blood, sampled before the fourth cycle of nivolumab. This receptor was taken from a human donor with classical Hodgkin lymphoma. The chain has TRBV21-1 and TRBJ2-7; the table's D gene call, TRBD2, was not cross checked with the DNA. TRBV21-1 is classified as a pseudogene. CDR3 DNA: TGTGCCAGCAGCAAACAAGGCGGTGTAGCCTACGAGCAGTACTTC. It specifies CASSKQGGVAYEQYF.